Below are 10 T cell receptor beta chains sequenced from a single sample in a study of technical replicates of blood from a handful of donors. Sequenced by immunoSEQ multiplex PCR; TCRdb stores in-frame clones only, minus some. This sample carries more than 90,000 clones, about 95% of them seen once, and the ten largest clones take 0.3% to 0.35%. The material sequenced was T cells isolated from PBMCs. These TCRs come from a human donor in good health.

V gene TRBV4-1 combines with J gene TRBJ1-1; tentative D call: TRBD1 (6 bases). The V and J ends lost 4 bases and 1 base respectively, with 7 bases between them. CDR1 and CDR2 (germline): MGHRA, YSYEKL. The CDR3 is 13 amino acids. The CDR3 loop reads CASSPRGNTEAFF. The DNA of the CDR3 is TGCGCCAGCAGCCCCAGGGGGAACACTGAAGCTTTCTTT.

V is TRBV2 and J is TRBJ2-1, with D uncertain. CDR3 length: 10 amino acids. V gave up 6 bases and J gave up 9 bases, with 6 bases separating them. The germline V gene encodes CDR1 SNHLY and CDR2 FYNNEI. CDR3 DNA sequence: TGTGCCAGCAGAGCTGGTGAGCAGTTCTTC. Its translation is CASRAGEQFF.

This rearrangement joins TRBV19 to TRBJ2-1; tentative D call: TRBD1 (6 bases). CDR3 size: 15 residues. The ends were cut back, 6 bases at V and 4 bases at J, with 16 bases in the middle. Germline assignment: CDR1 LNHDA and CDR2 SQIVND (reference sequence). The CDR3 is CASRQTGSGYNEQFF. The DNA of the CDR3 is TGTGCCAGTAGACAAACAGGGAGTGGTTACAATGAGCAGTTCTTC.

The count of this clone is one. This sequence joins TRBV5-4 and TRBJ1-1; possibly TRBD1 for D (6 bases). CDR3 length: 15 residues. Germline CDR1 SGHNT, CDR2 YYREEE (reference sequence). V was trimmed by 4 bases and J by 1 base, leaving 14 bases between them. The CDR3 protein is CASSHDRSPNTEAFF. For the CDR3, the DNA is TGTGCCAGCAGCCACGACAGGTCTCCGAACACTGAAGCTTTCTTT. Using reference TRBV5-4 and TRBJ1-1 for the parts outside the CDR3, the full variable domain is ETGVTQSPTHLIKTRGQQVTLRCSSQSGHNTVSWYQQALGQGPQFIFQYYREEENGRGNFPPRFSGLQFPNYSSELNVNALELDDSALYLCASSHDRSPNTEAFFGQGTRLTVV.

The V gene is TRBV5-1, the J gene TRBJ1-1; D is unclear. V was cut by 0 bases and J by 0 bases, with 6 bases left in between. The CDR3 has 14 residues. Germline-derived CDR1 and CDR2 are SGHRS and YFSETQ. In DNA form, the CDR3 reads TGCGCCAGCAGCTTGGCACAGATGAACACTGAAGCTTTCTTT. This gives the protein CASSLAQMNTEAFF.

This clone was seen just once. This chain links TRBV2 with TRBJ1-1; tentative D call: TRBD1 (5 bases). The germline gives CDR1 SNHLY, CDR2 FYNNEI. V lost 10 bases, J lost 1 base, and 22 bases lay in between. This CDR3 has 16 residues. The CDR3: CAKTLPGGRGNTEAFF. DNA for the CDR3: TGTGCCAAGACCCTTCCGGGAGGGAGGGGGAACACTGAAGCTTTCTTT.

CDR3 sequence (DNA): TGTGCCAGCAGTTCCTACTCCGGGACAGGGGGCACTGAAGCTTTCTTT. Its translation is CASSSYSGTGGTEAFF. V and J are TRBV28 and TRBJ1-1; 11 nucleotides line up with TRBD1. With V trimmed by 4 bases and J by 4 bases, 8 bases remained unmatched. The CDR3 length is 16 residues. CDR1 is MDHEN and CDR2 is SYDVKM in the germline V gene.

This clone appeared once. The J gene is TRBJ1-1, the V gene TRBV29-1; no firm D call. The CDR3 loop spans 11 amino acids. Germline V gives CDR1 SQVTM, CDR2 ANQGSEA. V shed 4 bases and J shed 1 base, with 4 bases lying between them. Here the CDR3 DNA reads TGCAGCGTTGGGCAGAACACTGAAGCTTTCTTT. This codes for CSVGQNTEAFF.

The gene calls are TRBV28 and TRBJ1-3; 7 positions match TRBD1. Germline V gives CDR1 MDHEN, CDR2 SYDVKM. V shed 6 bases and J 4 bases; nucleotides not matched to a gene: 6. This CDR3 has 14 amino acids. CDR3 amino acids: CASRPTGSGNTIYF. The CDR3 nucleotides read TGTGCCAGCAGACCGACAGGGTCGGGAAACACCATATATTTT.

This sequence joins TRBV5-4 and TRBJ2-1; 8 nucleotides line up with TRBD2. CDR1 is SGHNT and CDR2 is YYREEE in the germline V gene (reference sequence). With 2 bases clipped from V and 6 bases from J, the junction kept 4 bases outside the gene matches. This CDR3 is built from 14 residues. This CDR3 reads CASSLSAGANEQFF. CDR3 coding DNA: TGTGCCAGCAGCTTATCAGCGGGAGCCAATGAGCAGTTCTTC.